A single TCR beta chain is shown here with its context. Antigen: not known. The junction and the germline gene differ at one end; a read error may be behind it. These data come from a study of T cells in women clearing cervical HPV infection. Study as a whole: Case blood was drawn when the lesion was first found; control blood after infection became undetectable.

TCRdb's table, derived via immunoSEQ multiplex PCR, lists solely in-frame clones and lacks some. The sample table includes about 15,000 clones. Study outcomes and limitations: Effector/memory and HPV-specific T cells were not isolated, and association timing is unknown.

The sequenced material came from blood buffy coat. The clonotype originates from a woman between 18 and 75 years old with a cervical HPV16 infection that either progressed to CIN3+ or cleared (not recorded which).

The CDR3 here is CASKIAGRAETQYF. The DNA read from the CDR3 is TGTGCCAGCAAAATAGCGGGAAGAGCAGAGACG. This chain links TRBV7-2 with TRBJ2-3, with 8 nucleotides matching TRBD2. Read data end 3 residues before the CDR3 end; the end is taken from the germline J gene. Germline CDR1 SGHTA, CDR2 FQGNSA. CDR3 size: 14 residues.